This T cell receptor (beta chain) was captured by sequencing in a study of blood T cell repertoires in COVID-19. Study background: Material from acute and convalescent COVID-19 was sourced from the United States, Italy and Spain. The analysed material was cDNA or gDNA that came from T cells, B-cell-depleted T cells, or PBMCs.

Germline V lookup: CDR1 LNHNV, CDR2 YYDKDF (reference sequence). The CDR3 is 17 amino acids. The V and J ends lost 0 bases and 0 bases, in that order; junction bases with no gene match: 5. In the authors' methods: Reference gene primer amplification in the assay estimated nucleated cell counts. Sequencing used immunoSEQ multiplex PCR; TCRdb keeps in-frame clones, though not all of them. V, J and clone size are those of that table, while D and trimming were read from the DNA. The sample carries over 200,000 clones, approximately 84% recorded once. This clone occurred a few times. The sample consisted of peripheral blood. The genes are TRBV15 and TRBJ1-5; 7 bases fit TRBD1. The receptor's source is a man older than 75 with acute or convalescent COVID-19. The CDR3 region has the DNA TGTGCCACCAGCAGAGATCCGAGGGACAGTAGCAATCAGCCCCAGCATTTT. Translation gives CATSRDPRDSSNQPQHF. The full variable domain, in which reference TRBV15 and TRBJ1-5 provide the parts outside the CDR3, is DAMVIQNPRYQVTQFGKPVTLSCSQTLNHNVMYWYQQKSSQAPKLLFHYYDKDFNNEADTPDNFQSRRPNTSFCFLDIRSPGLGDTAMYLCATSRDPRDSSNQPQHFGDGTRLSIL.